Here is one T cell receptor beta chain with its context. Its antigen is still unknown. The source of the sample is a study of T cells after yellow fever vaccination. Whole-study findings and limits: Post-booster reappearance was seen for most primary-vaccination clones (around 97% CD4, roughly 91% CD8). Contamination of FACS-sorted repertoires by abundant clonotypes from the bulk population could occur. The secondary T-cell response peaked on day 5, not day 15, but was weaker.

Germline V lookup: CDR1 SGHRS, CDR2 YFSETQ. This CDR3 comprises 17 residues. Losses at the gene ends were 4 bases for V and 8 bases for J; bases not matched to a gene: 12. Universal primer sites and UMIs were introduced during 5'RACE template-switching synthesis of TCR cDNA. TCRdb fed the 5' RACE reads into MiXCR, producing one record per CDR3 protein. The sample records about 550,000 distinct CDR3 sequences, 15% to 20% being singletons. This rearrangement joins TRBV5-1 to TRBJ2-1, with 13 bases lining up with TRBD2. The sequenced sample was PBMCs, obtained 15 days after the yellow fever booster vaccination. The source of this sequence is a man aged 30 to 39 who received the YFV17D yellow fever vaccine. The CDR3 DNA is TGCGCCAGCAGCAACGGACTAGCGGGAGTGGTAGTCGATGAGCAGTTCTTC. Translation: CASSNGLAGVVVDEQFF.